This TCR beta chain was sequenced for a study of T cell responses to AZD1222 COVID-19 vaccine. Produced via immunoSEQ multiplex PCR; TCRdb's table is partial and in-frame only. The table records some 130,000 clones, roughly 93% of them present only once. There are a few counts of this clone. Its antigen remains unidentified. This same CDR3 is encoded by further DNA sequences in the sample. The CDR3 length is 11 residues. Trimming took off 4 bases at V and 7 bases at J, with 7 bases between the two ends. Germline lookup yields CDR1 MGHRA and CDR2 YSYEKL. General observations from the study: When two AZD1222 doses had been given, Spike-specific TCR breadth and depth rose. In a largely white British group with more females than males, clonal diversity was possibly underestimated. Dominant CD4 TCR responses targeted spike regions 160-218 and 743-854.

The genes are TRBV4-1 and TRBJ2-5; D may be TRBD2 (6 bases). The source material was peripheral blood, sampled 28 days after the second AZD1222 dose. This sequence originates from an adult who received the AZD1222 COVID-19 vaccine. The CDR3 nucleotides are TGCGCCAGCAGCCTCGGGGGGACCCAGTACTTC. This encodes CASSLGGTQYF.